This T cell receptor (beta chain) was captured in a study of neurological immune-mediated disorders. TCRdb re-derived calls from the 5' RACE reads in MiXCR, one entry per CDR3 protein. The sample contains under 35,000 distinct CDR3 sequences, approximately 22% of which appear only once. This clonotype was detected ten times or more. After removal of 1 base from V and 4 bases from J, the junction contained 11 bases not matched to a gene. This CDR3 contains 17 residues. The chain couples TRBV12-3 or TRBV12-4 to TRBJ1-2; 8 bases are a match to TRBD1. The sequenced sample consisted of CD4+ T cells from blood. The receptor was isolated from a man aged 50 to 59 with HTLV-1-associated myelopathy (HAM/TSP). The CDR3 reads CASSLEDRASSSYGYTF. CDR3 nucleotide sequence: TGTGCCAGCAGTTTAGAGGACAGGGCCTCCTCTTCCTATGGCTACACCTTC.